This T cell receptor (beta chain) is from a study of Graves' ophthalmopathy and Graves' hyperthyroidism. Looking at the study overall: Peripheral blood sampling preceded any treatment and occurred at initial diagnosis.

At least ten counts were recorded for this clonotype. TCR beta CDR3 regions were amplified from RNA transcripts. An initial RT-PCR round employing HTBI primers preceded a second-round multiplex PCR. TCRdb ran MiXCR on the multiplex PCR reads and lists one entry per CDR3 protein. The sample comprises about 400,000 distinct CDR3 sequences, over 20% of which are singletons, and approximately 3.2% rests with the top ten. CDR3 size: 14 residues. Trimming removed 6 bases from V and 5 bases from J; junction bases left unmatched: 4. The hyperthyroidism patients, aged 18 to 65, had been newly diagnosed, with under 2 months' duration.

This TCR was recovered from a woman aged 18-30 years with stable Graves' hyperthyroidism. This chain connects TRBV12-3 or TRBV12-4 to TRBJ1-6; 7 bases fit TRBD1. Material: peripheral blood. CDR3 amino acids: CASRPGTDNSPLHF. The CDR3 DNA reads as TGTGCCAGCAGACCCGGGACAGATAATTCACCCCTCCACTTT.